This T cell receptor beta chain is drawn from a study of beta chain features in type 1 diabetes. Based on CD45RO/CCR7/CD25/CD127/CD95/CD27, CD4+ regulatory, stem cell-like memory, naive and central memory cells were sorted. Study findings and constraints: VDJ junctions from patients with type 1 diabetes contained fewer insertions and more deletions. A closer apparent resemblance between naive, central memory and Treg TCRB repertoires was seen in patients than in healthy donors.

V lost 0 bases and J lost 2, with 14 bases in between. This CDR3 comprises 16 residues. The V gene's germline CDR1 is LGHNA and CDR2 YNFKEQ. Since all of the isolated RNA was reverse transcribed, expressed TCRB transcripts were what got sequenced. Using immunoSEQ multiplex PCR, the repertoire was profiled, and TCRdb retains in-frame clones only, with some absent. The sample consists of over 300,000 clones, roughly 8% of them appearing once. Many counts were recorded for this clone. Its antigen is still unknown. This sample includes further DNA sequences coding for the same CDR3. V is TRBV4-2 and J is TRBJ2-7, with D perhaps TRBD1 (7 bases). The sequenced material came from central memory CD4+ T cells from blood. This clonotype was sampled from a woman aged 18-30 years in good health. The CDR3 loop is CASSQEAGRGAYEQYF. For the CDR3, the DNA is TGTGCCAGCAGCCAAGAGGCCGGCAGGGGGGCCTACGAGCAGTACTTC.